The rows below give T cell receptor beta chains drawn from one sample of a study of molecular identifiers for immune sequencing clone quantification. Each CDR3 protein is one row after TCRdb ran MiXCR on the PCR reads. Of about 510,000 distinct CDR3 sequences listed, 20% to 25% are singletons. The sequenced sample was naive CD8+ T cells from blood, with Jurkat cell RNA spiked in. These receptors came from a human donor in good health. Some libraries in this study had Jurkat cell RNA spiked in. Both conserved end residues are part of each CDR3. D genes are given only for firm matches. Part of the rows lack a size; the others show once, few, many or a class for expanded clones.

>once|TRBJ2-3|TRBV14|-
CASSQDRDSSFTDTQYF
TGTGCCAGCAGCCAAGATAGAGACTCGTCCTTCACAGATACGCAGTATTTT
>-|TRBJ2-5|TRBV7-9|-
CASSLVGAMPQYF
TGTGCCAGCAGCTTAGTGGGAGCTATGCCCCAGTACTTC
>-|TRBJ1-1|TRBV11-2|-
CASSELQVGTEASF
TGTGCCAGCAGCGAGCTCCAGGTGGGCACTGAAGCTTCCTTT
>once|TRBJ1-5|TRBV6-5|TRBD1
CASSYWTGDNTDTQHF
TGTGCCAGCAGTTATTGGACAGGGGACAACACAGATACGCAGCATTTT
>-|TRBJ2-7|TRBV10-2|-
CASSSSRGFREQYF
TGCGCCAGCAGTTCTTCCCGGGGGTTCAGGGAGCAGTACTTC
>-|TRBJ2-5|TRBV27|-
CAGRFMYQETQYF
TGTGCCGGCAGATTCATGTACCAAGAGACCCAGTACTTC
>many|TRBJ2-3|TRBV4-3|TRBD2
CASSQTSGSTDTQYF
TGCGCCAGCAGCCAGACTAGCGGAAGCACAGATACGCAGTATTTT
>-|TRBJ1-1|TRBV4-3|-
CASSQVHQGPGNTEAFF
TGCGCCAGCAGCCAAGTGCACCAGGGGCCCGGGAACACTGAAGCTTTCTTT
>-|TRBJ1-1|TRBV24-1|-
CATSSDSAEAFF
TGTGCCACCAGTTCTGACTCCGCTGAAGCTTTCTTT
>few|TRBJ2-2|TRBV20-1|TRBD2
CSASPGLAGVFTGELFF
TGCAGTGCTAGCCCGGGACTAGCGGGAGTTTTTACCGGGGAGCTGTTTTTT
>-|TRBJ2-1|TRBV6-5|-
CASKLTGYNEQFF
TGTGCCAGCAAACTCACAGGGTACAATGAGCAGTTCTTC
>-|TRBJ2-5|TRBV6-1|TRBD2
CASSDWTSGEQETQYF
TGTGCCAGCAGCGACTGGACTAGTGGTGAACAAGAGACCCAGTACTTC
>-|TRBJ1-5|TRBV19|TRBD1
CASGIGDRGSQPQHF
TGTGCCAGTGGTATTGGAGACAGGGGAAGTCAGCCCCAGCATTTT
>-|TRBJ2-7|TRBV3-1|TRBD1
CASSPKGAGGILGEQYF
TGTGCCAGCAGCCCCAAGGGGGCAGGGGGAATCTTGGGCGAGCAGTACTTC
>-|TRBJ2-3|TRBV3-1|-
CASSQDPAGTSTDTQYF
TGTGCCAGCAGCCAAGATCCAGCCGGGACTAGCACAGATACGCAGTATTTT
>-|TRBJ2-2|TRBV7-9|TRBD1
CASSLRTGGSSTGELFF
TGTGCCAGCAGCTTACGGACAGGGGGTTCGTCCACCGGGGAGCTGTTTTTT
>many|TRBJ2-7|TRBV12-3/TRBV12-4|-
CASSLDWSYEQYF
TGTGCCAGCAGCCTTGACTGGTCCTACGAGCAGTACTTC
>-|TRBJ2-1|TRBV10-3|-
CAISFGNEQFF
TGTGCCATCAGCTTTGGCAATGAGCAGTTCTTC
>many|TRBJ1-4|TRBV5-1|TRBD1
CASSLNRQGASEKLFF
TGCGCCAGCAGCCTAAACCGACAGGGAGCCTCGGAAAAACTGTTTTTT
>-|TRBJ1-1|TRBV4-2|TRBD1
CANSQEQGLFTEAFF
TGTGCCAACAGCCAGGAACAGGGGCTATTCACTGAAGCTTTCTTT
>-|TRBJ2-3|TRBV7-9|TRBD1
CASSQISGGSTGDTQYF
TGTGCCAGCAGTCAAATATCTGGCGGCTCGACAGGGGATACGCAGTATTTT
>-|TRBJ2-1|TRBV9|-
CASSPYTNEQFF
TGTGCCAGCAGCCCTTACACCAATGAGCAGTTCTTC
>-|TRBJ1-3|TRBV5-6|-
CASSFSELFSGNTIYF
TGTGCCAGCAGCTTCTCCGAGCTCTTTTCTGGAAACACCATATATTTT
>many|TRBJ1-1|TRBV4-1|-
CASSQVPGSNTEAFF
TGCGCCAGCAGCCAAGTGCCGGGCTCGAACACTGAAGCTTTCTTT
>few|TRBJ2-3|TRBV4-2|TRBD1
CASSQERTGRAGDTQYF
TGTGCCAGCAGCCAAGAGCGGACAGGGCGCGCTGGGGATACGCAGTATTTT
>few|TRBJ1-4|TRBV7-2|-
CASSFIQGRSIEELFF
TGTGCCAGCAGCTTTATCCAGGGTCGGAGTATTGAAGAACTGTTTTTT
>-|TRBJ2-5|TRBV20-1|TRBD2
CSARDFLAETQETQYF
TGCAGTGCTAGAGATTTTCTAGCGGAGACCCAAGAGACCCAGTACTTC
>few|TRBJ2-3|TRBV6-5|-
CASTQTGTPQLDTQYF
TGTGCCAGCACCCAAACGGGGACACCTCAACTAGATACGCAGTATTTT